The clone carrying this T cell receptor beta chain was seen many times. Germline V lookup: CDR1 SGHDN, CDR2 FVKESK. After removal of 2 bases from V and 3 bases from J, the junction contained 3 bases not matched to a gene. The CDR3 is 15 residues long. TCRdb recomputed calls from the 5' RACE reads with MiXCR, one row per CDR3 protein. The repertoire has roughly 89,000 distinct CDR3 sequences, about 14% of them found once; the top ten carry approximately 40%. This sample is part of a study of T-cell memory formation after mild COVID-19. The clonotype originates from a man younger than 35 who had mild COVID-19 (a few samples of this study predate the infection). Cell type and time point are not known. This chain connects TRBV14 to TRBJ2-1; 8 nucleotides line up with TRBD2. The sequenced sample was PBMCs or a T cell subset sorted from them (not recorded which). DNA of the CDR3: TGTGCCAGCAGCCAATTCGCGGGGGGCTACAATGAGCAGTTCTTC. This encodes CASSQFAGGYNEQFF. Full variable domain (remainder filled in from reference TRBV14 and TRBJ2-1): EAGVTQFPSHSVIEKGQTVTLRCDPISGHDNLYWYRRVMGKEIKFLLHFVKESKQDESGMPNNRFLAERTGGTYSTLKVQPAELEDSGVYFCASSQFAGGYNEQFFGPGTRLTVL.